The rows below give T cell receptor beta chains drawn from one sample of a study of blood T cells in healthy people across ages. TCRdb ran MiXCR on the 5' RACE reads and lists one entry per CDR3 protein. The data contain about 970,000 distinct CDR3 sequences, roughly 47% of them singletons. Sequencing used blood. The source is a woman aged 60 to 75 in good health. CDR3s include the opening cysteine and the closing phenylalanine or tryptophan.

CDR3 protein: CASSFGLSGYTF
V gene: TRBV5-6
J gene: TRBJ1-2

CDR3 protein: CSVQAQETQYF
V gene: TRBV20-1
J gene: TRBJ2-5

CDR3 protein: CSGVTNRGTDTQYF
V gene: TRBV20-1
J gene: TRBJ2-3

CDR3 protein: CSVLRTGGTYEQYF
V gene: TRBV29-1
J gene: TRBJ2-7

CDR3 protein: CASSPHIQETQYF
V gene: TRBV7-2
J gene: TRBJ2-5

CDR3 protein: CASSQGWRGTYEQYF
V gene: TRBV4-1
J gene: TRBJ2-7

CDR3 protein: CASSSTGIGSPLHF
V gene: TRBV7-2
J gene: TRBJ1-6

CDR3 protein: CASSQVSSGSKNEQFF
V gene: TRBV14
J gene: TRBJ2-1

CDR3 protein: CASSTLIYNEQFF
V gene: TRBV28
J gene: TRBJ2-1

CDR3 protein: CSAEDRETEAFF
V gene: TRBV20-1
J gene: TRBJ1-1

CDR3 protein: CSVPTTFLAGVGNEQFF
V gene: TRBV20-1
J gene: TRBJ2-1

CDR3 protein: CASSLLRTGGPDTQYF
V gene: TRBV5-1
J gene: TRBJ2-3

CDR3 protein: CASRDTGGVKDEQFF
V gene: TRBV2
J gene: TRBJ2-1

CDR3 protein: CASSLGLIGGTGNIQYF
V gene: TRBV7-2
J gene: TRBJ2-4

CDR3 protein: CASSFPPTSSHERYF
V gene: TRBV28
J gene: TRBJ2-7

CDR3 protein: CASRRINTEAFF
V gene: TRBV6-2/TRBV6-3
J gene: TRBJ1-1

CDR3 protein: CSVQEYRGPSYEQYF
V gene: TRBV29-1
J gene: TRBJ2-7

CDR3 protein: CASSLTSGGARDTQYF
V gene: TRBV5-1
J gene: TRBJ2-3

CDR3 protein: CASSHRRDPNNEQFF
V gene: TRBV28
J gene: TRBJ2-1

CDR3 protein: CSVDRGRNYGYTF
V gene: TRBV29-1
J gene: TRBJ1-2

CDR3 protein: CSAREQGISYEQYF
V gene: TRBV20-1
J gene: TRBJ2-7

CDR3 protein: CASSQDRDLRAKNIQYF
V gene: TRBV4-3
J gene: TRBJ2-4

CDR3 protein: CASRLDGQEAQYF
V gene: TRBV12-3/TRBV12-4
J gene: TRBJ2-5

CDR3 protein: CASSYSRDREAFF
V gene: TRBV6-5
J gene: TRBJ1-1

CDR3 protein: CSARSDGNSNQPQHF
V gene: TRBV20-1
J gene: TRBJ1-5

CDR3 protein: CSAPQAPSGSGDEQFF
V gene: TRBV20-1
J gene: TRBJ2-1

CDR3 protein: CASSRPASGRLYEQYF
V gene: TRBV4-1
J gene: TRBJ2-7

CDR3 protein: CASSLIGTRQETQYF
V gene: TRBV7-2
J gene: TRBJ2-5

CDR3 protein: CASSSQREHYEQYF
V gene: TRBV27
J gene: TRBJ2-7

CDR3 protein: CASILAGEETQYF
V gene: TRBV6-2/TRBV6-3
J gene: TRBJ2-5

CDR3 protein: CATSDLRRQGIDNEQFF
V gene: TRBV24-1
J gene: TRBJ2-1

CDR3 protein: CASSHWREETQYF
V gene: TRBV6-2/TRBV6-3
J gene: TRBJ2-5

CDR3 protein: CSVEIFRGQGALANYEQYF
V gene: TRBV29-1
J gene: TRBJ2-7

CDR3 protein: CASSIRAGGSEQYF
V gene: TRBV7-2
J gene: TRBJ2-7

CDR3 protein: CATSRLTQTSGRYEQYF
V gene: TRBV15
J gene: .

CDR3 protein: CASSGDYEQYF
V gene: TRBV9
J gene: TRBJ2-7

CDR3 protein: CAIGLAGGPDGTQYF
V gene: TRBV10-3
J gene: TRBJ2-7

CDR3 protein: CASTHLVTSGSNEQFF
V gene: TRBV7-2
J gene: TRBJ2-1

CDR3 protein: CASSLFSLSGSSADTQYF
V gene: TRBV5-1
J gene: TRBJ2-3

CDR3 protein: CASSFIGGGPSTDTQYF
V gene: TRBV27
J gene: TRBJ2-3

CDR3 protein: CASRRTSGRFGTGVLFF
V gene: TRBV3-1
J gene: TRBJ2-2

CDR3 protein: CASSSKGTLREQYF
V gene: TRBV3-1
J gene: TRBJ2-7

CDR3 protein: CSSRQGGAEAFF
V gene: TRBV29-1
J gene: TRBJ1-1

CDR3 protein: CASSKAGYADTQYF
V gene: TRBV21-1
J gene: TRBJ2-3

CDR3 protein: CASSQEDSPGEGSNEQFF
V gene: TRBV4-2
J gene: TRBJ2-1

CDR3 protein: CASRRAGTGYEQYF
V gene: TRBV7-8
J gene: TRBJ2-7

CDR3 protein: CASRNRDEKLFF
V gene: TRBV25-1
J gene: TRBJ1-4

CDR3 protein: CASSERTEAYEQYF
V gene: TRBV6-1
J gene: TRBJ2-7

CDR3 protein: CASSLPRDRAHYEQYF
V gene: TRBV11-2
J gene: TRBJ2-7

CDR3 protein: CASSFRDRNNYGYTF
V gene: TRBV7-9
J gene: TRBJ1-2

CDR3 protein: CASSTTGLAGSAYNEQFF
V gene: TRBV4-1
J gene: TRBJ2-1

CDR3 protein: CNAPTGGTPHF
V gene: TRBV20-1
J gene: TRBJ1-6

CDR3 protein: CASRQTGRSGANVLTF
V gene: TRBV25-1
J gene: TRBJ2-6

CDR3 protein: CAVLAGRYNEQFF
V gene: TRBV6-6
J gene: TRBJ2-1

CDR3 protein: CSVRGQGMNTEAFF
V gene: TRBV29-1
J gene: TRBJ1-1

CDR3 protein: CASSLAPRSSAGAYNEQFF
V gene: TRBV7-9
J gene: TRBJ2-1